This T cell receptor beta chain emerged from a study of human T cells and chemical hapten exposure. Study observations and caveats: DPC sensitization did not alter TCRs above 1 in 1000 frequency.

In its sample, this clonotype was seen a few times. As yet, its antigen is unknown. The CDR3 contains 13 residues. CDR1 is ENHRY, CDR2 SYGVKD, per germline. The V gene lost 5 bases and the J gene lost 5 bases, with 10 bases spanning the gap. Time point denoted: healthy volunteer bleed at 6 weeks. Unfractionated whole blood was the source from which total RNA was extracted. It was the library that attached unique molecular identifiers to individual cDNA molecules. TCRdb re-called the RACE reads through MiXCR, storing one row per CDR3 protein. The table lists fewer than 85,000 distinct CDR3 sequences, over 7% of them singletons.

The TCR sequence derives from a male donor in good health. Some clones in this sample may be carry-over from other donors' samples. The sequenced sample consisted of whole blood. The chain has TRBV10-3 and TRBJ1-3; D call uncertain. CDR3 coding DNA: TGTGCCATCAGTTTTTCACAGAGAAACACCATATATTTT. Residues: CAISFSQRNTIYF.